Below, 5 T cell receptor beta chains from the same sample are listed, as sequenced in a study of T cell responses to AZD1222 COVID-19 vaccine. Sequenced by immunoSEQ multiplex PCR; TCRdb stores in-frame clones only, minus some. The sample gives tens of thousands of clones, 90% to 95% of which show up once; roughly 5% is in the top ten. The sequences come from peripheral blood, collected on day 0 of AZD1222 vaccination. Source of these receptors: an adult in good health.

The chain joins TRBV28 to TRBJ2-7, with D possibly called TRBD1 or TRBD2 (7 bases each). The CDR3 consists of 15 residues. V was pared by 3 bases and J by 1 base, with 13 bases between. Germline CDR1 MDHEN, CDR2 SYDVKM. For the CDR3, the DNA is TGTGCCAGCAGTTTCCAGGGGGGGGTATCCTACGAGCAGTACTTC. This gives the protein CASSFQGGVSYEQYF.

This chain connects TRBV5-8 to TRBJ1-2, with no clear D. CDR1 is SGHTS and CDR2 is YDEGEE in the germline V gene. V was clipped by 6 bases and J by 4 bases, with 10 bases between them. The CDR3 consists of 12 residues. The CDR3 protein is CASKREIYGYTF. The CDR3 DNA reads as TGTGCCAGCAAGAGGGAAATCTATGGCTACACCTTC.

The CDR3 DNA sequence: TGTGCCAGCAGCTTAACCCCAGGACAGGGGAACGTCAATGAGCAGTTCTTC. It encodes CASSLTPGQGNVNEQFF. V usage is TRBV11-3 and J usage is TRBJ2-1, with 9 bases matching TRBD1. The J segment lost 6 bases and the V segment lost 2 bases, leaving 11 bases of the junction unmatched. Germline CDR1 SGHNT, CDR2 YENEEA. The CDR3 consists of 17 residues.

The chain is built from TRBV5-6 and TRBJ2-7; no definite D call. In germline, CDR1 is SGHDT, CDR2 YYEEEE. The CDR3 covers 14 residues. Trimming took off 0 bases at V and 0 bases at J, with 7 bases between the two ends. This CDR3 is CASSLGGSSYEQYF. CDR3 in DNA: TGTGCCAGCAGCTTGGGTGGTAGCTCCTACGAGCAGTACTTC.

The V and J genes are TRBV28 and TRBJ2-5, with 10 bases identical to TRBD1. CDR3 size: 16 residues. The J segment lost 1 base and the V segment lost 6 bases, leaving 8 bases of the junction unmatched. The germline V gene has CDR1 MDHEN and CDR2 SYDVKM. The CDR3 loop is CASRPPGQGLQETQYF. The CDR3 bases are TGTGCCAGCAGACCTCCGGGACAGGGGCTCCAAGAGACCCAGTACTTC.